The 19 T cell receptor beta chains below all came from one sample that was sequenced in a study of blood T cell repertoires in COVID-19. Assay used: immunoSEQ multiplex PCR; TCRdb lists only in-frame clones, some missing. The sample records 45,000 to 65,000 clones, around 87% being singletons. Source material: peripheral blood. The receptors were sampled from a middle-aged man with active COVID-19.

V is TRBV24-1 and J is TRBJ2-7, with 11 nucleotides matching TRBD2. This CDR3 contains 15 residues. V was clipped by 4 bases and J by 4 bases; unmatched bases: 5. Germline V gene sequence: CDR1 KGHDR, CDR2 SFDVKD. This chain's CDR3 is CATSDPTSGSYEQYF. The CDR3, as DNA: TGTGCCACCAGTGACCCTACTAGCGGGAGTTACGAGCAGTACTTC.

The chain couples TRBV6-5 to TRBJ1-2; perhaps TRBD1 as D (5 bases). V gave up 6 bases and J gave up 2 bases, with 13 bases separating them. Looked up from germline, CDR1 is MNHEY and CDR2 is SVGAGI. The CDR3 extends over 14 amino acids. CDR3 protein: CASRPQGGNYGYTF. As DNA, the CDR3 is TGTGCCAGCAGACCCCAGGGAGGGAACTATGGCTACACCTTC.

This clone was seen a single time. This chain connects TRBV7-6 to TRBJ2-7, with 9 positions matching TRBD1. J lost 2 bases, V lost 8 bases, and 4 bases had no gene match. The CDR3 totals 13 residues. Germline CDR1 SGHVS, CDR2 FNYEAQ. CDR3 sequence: CASSGTGTYEQYF. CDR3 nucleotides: TGTGCCAGCTCTGGGACAGGGACCTACGAGCAGTACTTC.

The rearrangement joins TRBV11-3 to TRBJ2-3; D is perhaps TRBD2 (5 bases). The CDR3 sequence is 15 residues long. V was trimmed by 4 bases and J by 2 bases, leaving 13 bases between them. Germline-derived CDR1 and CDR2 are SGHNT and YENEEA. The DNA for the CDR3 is TGTGCCAGCAGCTCCCGCGGCGGACTCACAGATACGCAGTATTTT. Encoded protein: CASSSRGGLTDTQYF.

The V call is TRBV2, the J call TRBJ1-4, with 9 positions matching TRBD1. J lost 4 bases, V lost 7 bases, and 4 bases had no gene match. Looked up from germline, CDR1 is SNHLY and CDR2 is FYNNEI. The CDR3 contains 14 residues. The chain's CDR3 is CASIPDRGNEKLFF. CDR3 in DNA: TGTGCCAGCATCCCGGACAGGGGTAATGAAAAACTGTTTTTT.

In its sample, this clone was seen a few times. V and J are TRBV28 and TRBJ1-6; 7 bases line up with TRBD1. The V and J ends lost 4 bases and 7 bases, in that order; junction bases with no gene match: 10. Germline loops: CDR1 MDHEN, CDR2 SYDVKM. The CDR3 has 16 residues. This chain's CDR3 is CASSSPTGVRNSPLHF. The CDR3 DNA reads TGTGCCAGCAGTTCCCCAACAGGGGTGCGGAATTCACCCCTCCACTTT.

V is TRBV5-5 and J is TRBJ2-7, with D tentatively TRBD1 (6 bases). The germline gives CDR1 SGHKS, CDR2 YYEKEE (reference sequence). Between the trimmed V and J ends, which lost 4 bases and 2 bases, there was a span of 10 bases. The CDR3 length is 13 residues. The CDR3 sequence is CASSRWGPYEQYF. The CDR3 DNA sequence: TGTGCCAGCAGCCGTTGGGGGCCCTACGAGCAGTACTTC.

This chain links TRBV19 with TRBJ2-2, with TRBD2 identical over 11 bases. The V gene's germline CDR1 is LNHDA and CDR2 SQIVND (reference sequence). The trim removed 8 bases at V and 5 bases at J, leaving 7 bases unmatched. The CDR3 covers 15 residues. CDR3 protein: CASSTSGDLTGELFF. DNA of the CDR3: TGTGCCAGTTCGACTAGCGGGGATTTGACCGGGGAGCTGTTTTTT.

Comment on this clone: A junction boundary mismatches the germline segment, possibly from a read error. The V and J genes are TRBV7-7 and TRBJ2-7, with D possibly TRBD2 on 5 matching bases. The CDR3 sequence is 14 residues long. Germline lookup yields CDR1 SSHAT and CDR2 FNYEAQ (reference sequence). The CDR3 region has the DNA TGTGCTAGCAGCTCCGGGGTGGGAATTACCGAGCAGTACTTC. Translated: CASSSGVGITEQYF.

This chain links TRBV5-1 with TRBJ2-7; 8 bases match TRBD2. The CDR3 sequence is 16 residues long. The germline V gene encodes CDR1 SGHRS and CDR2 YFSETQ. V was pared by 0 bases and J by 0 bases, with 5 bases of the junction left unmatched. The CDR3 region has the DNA TGCGCCAGCAGCTTGGTCGGCGGGAGGACCTCCTACGAGCAGTACTTC. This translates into CASSLVGGRTSYEQYF.

This CDR3 is CASSVGLLNTGELFF. In nucleotides, the CDR3 is TGTGCCAGTAGCGTGGGACTCCTTAACACCGGGGAGCTGTTTTTT. This chain links TRBV19 with TRBJ2-2, with D possibly being TRBD2 (6 bases). V dropped 6 bases and J dropped 2 bases, with 13 bases sitting between them. CDR1 is LNHDA and CDR2 is SQIVND in the germline V gene (reference sequence). The CDR3 has 15 residues.

CDR3 loop: CASSPDPNYGYTF. CDR3 DNA sequence: TGTGCCAGCAGCCCAGATCCCAACTATGGCTACACCTTC. The chain uses TRBV7-3 and TRBJ1-2; D is undetermined. The CDR3 runs to 13 residues. V was pared by 5 bases and J by 2 bases, with 9 bases between. Germline lookup yields CDR1 SGHTA and CDR2 FQGTGA. Looking up the rest from reference TRBV7-3 and TRBJ1-2 gives the full variable domain: GAGVSQTPSNKVTEKGKYVELRCDPISGHTALYWYRQSLGQGPEFLIYFQGTGAADDSGLPNDRFFAVRPEGSVSTLKIQRTERGDSAVYLCASSPDPNYGYTFGSGTRLTVV.

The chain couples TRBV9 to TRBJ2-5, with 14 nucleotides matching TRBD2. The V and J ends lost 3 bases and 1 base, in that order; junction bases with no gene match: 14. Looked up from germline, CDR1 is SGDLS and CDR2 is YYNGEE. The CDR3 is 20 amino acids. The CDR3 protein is CASSASMTSGGAVGQETQYF. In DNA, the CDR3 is TGTGCCAGCAGCGCCTCGATGACTAGCGGGGGGGCGGTTGGCCAAGAGACCCAGTACTTC.

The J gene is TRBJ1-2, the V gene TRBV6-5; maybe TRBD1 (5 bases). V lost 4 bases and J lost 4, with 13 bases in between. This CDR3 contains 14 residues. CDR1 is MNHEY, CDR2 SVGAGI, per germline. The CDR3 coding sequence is TGTGCCAGCAGTTCCACGACAGAGGCCTATGGCTACACCTTC. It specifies CASSSTTEAYGYTF.

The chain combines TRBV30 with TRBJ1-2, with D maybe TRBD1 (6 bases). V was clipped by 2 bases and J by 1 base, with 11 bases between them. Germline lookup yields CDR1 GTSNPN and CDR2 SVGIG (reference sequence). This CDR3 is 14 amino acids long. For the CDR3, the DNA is TGTGCCTGGAGTCTGGGACACCTTAACTATGGCTACACCTTC. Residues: CAWSLGHLNYGYTF.

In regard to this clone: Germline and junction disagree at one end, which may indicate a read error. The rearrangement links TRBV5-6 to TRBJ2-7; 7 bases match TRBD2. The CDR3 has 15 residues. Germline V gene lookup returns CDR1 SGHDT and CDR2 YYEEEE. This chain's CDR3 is CASRLGLRGTYEQYF. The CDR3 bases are TGTGCCAGCAGGTTGGGGTTGCGGGGGACCTACGAGCAGTACTTC.

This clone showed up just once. The CDR3 spells CASSEELGLGYTF. DNA of the CDR3: TGTGCCAGCAGTGAAGAGCTGGGACTTGGCTACACCTTC. The rearrangement links TRBV6-1 to TRBJ1-2; D is possibly TRBD1 (5 bases). V was shortened by 1 base and J by 7 bases, with 10 bases between the two germline ends. The CDR3 has 13 amino acids. Germline CDR1 reads MNHNS; CDR2 reads SASEGT.

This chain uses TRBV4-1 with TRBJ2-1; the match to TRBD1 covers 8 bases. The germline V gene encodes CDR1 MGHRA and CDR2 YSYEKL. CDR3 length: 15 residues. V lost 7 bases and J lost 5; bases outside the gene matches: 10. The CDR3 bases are TGCGCCAGCACCCAGAGGGGACAGGCAGACAATGAGCAGTTCTTC. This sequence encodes CASTQRGQADNEQFF.

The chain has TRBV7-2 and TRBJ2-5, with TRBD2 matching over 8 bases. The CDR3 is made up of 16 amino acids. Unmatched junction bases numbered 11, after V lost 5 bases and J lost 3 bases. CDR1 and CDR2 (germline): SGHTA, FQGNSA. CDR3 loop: CASSPQRGTREETQYF. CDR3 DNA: TGTGCCAGCAGCCCCCAGAGGGGGACTAGGGAAGAGACCCAGTACTTC.